Sequencing of this TCR beta chain was carried out in a study of blood T cells in healthy people across ages. Broader study findings: Per million T cells, TCR beta diversity dropped about linearly as age rose. Diversity estimates from one million T cells were considered underestimates. Across samples, TCR beta diversity tracked strongly with naive T cell percentage.

Sample-barcoded 5' priming and a J-beta primer mix drove a second PCR of roughly 6 to 12 cycles. With 12 random nucleotides, a template-switch adaptor tagged each individual cDNA molecule. Via MiXCR, TCRdb re-called the 5' RACE reads, giving one row per CDR3 protein. Counted here are roughly 1,500,000 distinct CDR3 sequences, around 35% occurring once; the ten biggest clones make up approximately 10%. Notes on this clonotype: Its cognate antigen is unknown.

The trim removed 8 bases at V and 2 bases at J, leaving 10 bases unmatched. Germline CDR1 and CDR2: SGHVS and FQNEAQ. This CDR3 has 15 amino acids. The specimen was blood. The chain combines TRBV7-8 with TRBJ2-5; TRBD2 aligns across 8 bases. The TCR sequence derives from a woman aged 25-40 years in good health. The DNA of the CDR3 is TGTGCCAGCGGCCCTCTGGCGGGAGGACAAGAGACCCAGTACTTC. Protein product: CASGPLAGGQETQYF.